These 22 T cell receptor beta chains came from one sample sequenced in a study of cytomegalovirus exposure and HLA in healthy donors (dated by TCRdb to the late 2010s). Library preparation used the immunoSEQ multiplex PCR assay. For the multiplex PCR, a mixture combining 60 forward primers for TCR Vbeta segments and 13 reverse primers for TCR Jbeta segments was used. As stored in TCRdb, this immuneACCESS dataset retains in-frame rearrangements with V and J assigned. A fraction of the clones does not appear; measured against another copy, unresolved V genes explain less than half of the discrepancy, and the remainder lacks a known reason. Here the sample has about 160,000 clones; 80% to 90% occur a single time. The ten largest clones take up over 1.5% of the sample. The sequenced material came from PBMCs. The receptor source for this set is a woman younger than 35 in good health and CMV-seronegative.

J is TRBJ2-2 and V is TRBV28, with D possibly matching TRBD1 (5 bases). The length of the CDR3 is 15 residues. Trimming shortened V by 3 bases and J by 4 bases, and 12 bases separated the two germline ends. Germline V gene data show CDR1 as MDHEN and CDR2 as SYDVKM. The CDR3 region is CASSLIQEVTGELFF. The CDR3 nucleotides read TGTGCCAGCAGTTTGATACAGGAAGTCACCGGGGAGCTGTTTTTT.

The chain links TRBV28 to TRBJ2-6, with unresolved D. V gave up 1 base and J gave up 0 bases, with 7 bases separating them. The CDR3 is made up of 16 amino acids. Germline CDR1 MDHEN, CDR2 SYDVKM. The chain's CDR3 is CASSLSADSGANVLTF. The DNA of the CDR3 is TGTGCCAGCAGTTTATCGGCGGACTCTGGGGCCAACGTCCTGACTTTC.

This clone showed up many times. The rearrangement uses TRBV11-2 and TRBJ2-2; weak D call: TRBD2 (5 bases). The V end lost 5 bases, the J end lost 5 bases, and 12 bases lay between the germline ends. This CDR3 spans 14 amino acids. Germline CDR1 reads SGHAT; CDR2 reads FQNNGV. CDR3 amino acids: CASSPLSGTGELFF. CDR3 bases: TGTGCCAGCAGCCCGCTCTCGGGGACCGGGGAGCTGTTTTTT.

The CDR3 region has the DNA TGTGCCAGCAGCTTAGCCTTGGGGAGGGGCACAGATACGCAGTATTTT. It yields the protein CASSLALGRGTDTQYF. This chain links TRBV7-9 with TRBJ2-3, with TRBD2 identical over 7 bases. CDR1 and CDR2 from the germline V gene are SEHNR and FQNEAQ (reference sequence). The J segment lost 1 base and the V segment lost 0 bases, leaving 4 bases of the junction unmatched. The CDR3 is 16 amino acids.

CDR3 amino acids: CASSQAGTGAEKLFF. The CDR3 DNA sequence: TGCGCCAGCAGCCAAGCCGGGACAGGGGCGGAAAAACTGTTTTTT. The chain carries TRBV4-1 and TRBJ1-4; 10 nucleotides align to TRBD1. The V gene end was trimmed by 1 base and the J gene end by 8 bases; junction bases not matched to a gene: 4. CDR1 and CDR2 from the germline V gene are MGHRA and YSYEKL. This CDR3 has 15 amino acids.

V and J are TRBV19 and TRBJ1-4; a possible D gene is TRBD1 (5 bases). Trimming removed 8 bases at V and 8 bases at J, with 18 bases between. Germline-derived CDR1 and CDR2 are LNHDA and SQIVND (reference sequence). The CDR3 is made up of 14 amino acids. This CDR3 is CASSLRGRWEKLFF. The DNA of the CDR3 is TGTGCCAGTTCCCTCCGGGGGAGGTGGGAAAAACTGTTTTTT.

This clone was detected once. V usage is TRBV5-1 and J usage is TRBJ2-3, with 7 bases identical to TRBD2. Looked up from germline, CDR1 is SGHRS and CDR2 is YFSETQ. V dropped 3 bases and J dropped 5; count of bases not matched to a gene: 6. The CDR3 has 14 amino acids. Here the CDR3 reads CASSSSSGGDTQYF. The CDR3 DNA reads as TGCGCCAGCAGCTCTTCGTCGGGGGGAGATACGCAGTATTTT. The full variable domain, rest sourced from reference TRBV5-1 and TRBJ2-3, is KAGVTQTPRYLIKTRGQQVTLSCSPISGHRSVSWYQQTPGQGLQFLFEYFSETQRNKGNFPGRFSGRQFSNSRSEMNVSTLELGDSALYLCASSSSSGGDTQYFGPGTRLTVL.

The rearrangement uses TRBV30 and TRBJ2-7; D is unclear. The CDR3 length is 13 residues. The germline CDR1 and CDR2 sequences are GTSNPN and SVGIG (reference sequence). V lost 2 bases, J lost 3 bases, and 11 bases lay in between. The DNA of the CDR3 is TGTGCCTGGAGTTACAGACCGAGCTACGAGCAGTACTTC. Translation: CAWSYRPSYEQYF. The entire variable domain, with the rest obtained from reference TRBV30 and TRBJ2-7, is as follows: SQTIHQWPATLVQPVGSPLSLECTVEGTSNPNLYWYRQAAGRGLQLLFYSVGIGQISSEVPQNLSASRPQDRQFILSSKKLLLSDSGFYLCAWSYRPSYEQYFGPGTRLTVT.

V gene TRBV28 combines with J gene TRBJ1-6; D uncertain. CDR1 is MDHEN and CDR2 is SYDVKM in the germline V gene. The V end was cut by 5 bases, the J end by 3 bases, with 14 bases between. The CDR3 totals 16 residues. Written as DNA, the CDR3 is TGTGCCAGCAGTCCGAGGTTGTTAAACTATAATTCACCCCTCCACTTT. This gives the protein CASSPRLLNYNSPLHF.

V usage is TRBV7-9 and J usage is TRBJ2-5; a weak D match, TRBD2 (5 bases). The CDR3 is 17 amino acids. CDR1 and CDR2 from the germline V gene are SEHNR and FQNEAQ (reference sequence). The V end was cut by 3 bases, the J end by 0 bases, with 17 bases between. This chain's CDR3 is CASSFPPSGRDQETQYF. The CDR3 nucleotides are TGTGCCAGCAGCTTCCCCCCCAGCGGAAGAGACCAAGAGACCCAGTACTTC.

The chain is built from TRBV11-2 and TRBJ2-7, with D possibly TRBD1 on 6 matching bases. CDR3 length equals 13 residues. The ends were cut back, 5 bases at V and 1 base at J, with 9 bases in the middle. Germline V gene sequence: CDR1 SGHAT, CDR2 FQNNGV. The CDR3 coding sequence is TGTGCCAGCAGCGGACAGATTTCCTACGAGCAGTACTTC. Encoded protein: CASSGQISYEQYF.

This clone was found once. V gene TRBV19 combines with J gene TRBJ1-1; 9 nucleotides match TRBD1. Germline V lookup: CDR1 LNHDA, CDR2 SQIVND (reference sequence). There are 16 residues in the CDR3. The V gene end was trimmed by 5 bases and the J gene end by 3 bases; junction bases not matched to a gene: 10. CDR3 sequence reads: CASSATGGKIYTEAFF. CDR3 nucleotides: TGTGCCAGTAGTGCCACAGGGGGCAAAATTTACACTGAAGCTTTCTTT.

The chain has TRBV5-4 and TRBJ1-2, with a weak D call TRBD1 (5 bases). Trimming left V 4 bases short and J 2 bases short, with 12 bases between. This CDR3 contains 14 residues. CDR1 and CDR2 (germline): SGHNT, YYREEE (reference sequence). In DNA, the CDR3 is TGTGCCAGCAGCCCGGGACTGGCCAACTATGGCTACACCTTC. Translated, it gives CASSPGLANYGYTF. Drawing the rest from reference TRBV5-4 and TRBJ1-2, the complete variable domain is ETGVTQSPTHLIKTRGQQVTLRCSSQSGHNTVSWYQQALGQGPQFIFQYYREEENGRGNFPPRFSGLQFPNYSSELNVNALELDDSALYLCASSPGLANYGYTFGSGTRLTVV.

The chain is built from TRBV10-3 and TRBJ1-4, with D unclear. The CDR3 consists of 15 residues. V lost 3 bases and J 3 bases, leaving 11 bases between the germline ends. The germline V gene has CDR1 ENHRY and CDR2 SYGVKD. DNA of the CDR3: TGTGCCATCAGTGACGTCCGAGGATCTAATGAAAAACTGTTTTTT. It encodes CAISDVRGSNEKLFF.

This clone has a single count. The rearrangement uses TRBV7-2 and TRBJ1-2; 10 bases match TRBD1. With V trimmed by 6 bases and J by 7 bases, 5 bases remained unmatched. This CDR3 has 13 residues. CDR1 and CDR2 from the germline V gene are SGHTA and FQGNSA. This CDR3 reads CASRSGTGVGYTF. The DNA for the CDR3 is TGTGCCAGCAGATCCGGGACAGGGGTTGGCTACACCTTC.

This clone appeared a few times. V is TRBV6-1 and J is TRBJ2-4; D perhaps matches TRBD2 (6 bases). V lost 4 bases, J lost 1 base, and 14 bases lay in between. CDR3 size: 16 residues. The germline gives CDR1 MNHNS, CDR2 SASEGT. The CDR3: CASSVSGEGAKNIQYF. Here the CDR3 DNA reads TGTGCCAGCAGTGTATCGGGGGAAGGGGCCAAAAACATTCAGTACTTC.

The CDR3 sequence is CASSLVAGGSGVYEQYF. DNA for the CDR3: TGCGCCAGCAGCTTGGTGGCGGGAGGGTCGGGGGTCTACGAGCAGTACTTC. The chain combines TRBV5-1 with TRBJ2-7, with 9 bases identical to TRBD2. Trimming took 0 bases from V and 3 from J; bases not matched to a gene: 10. The V gene's germline CDR1 is SGHRS and CDR2 YFSETQ. There are 17 residues in the CDR3.

This clone was detected only a few times. The V gene is TRBV6-5, the J gene TRBJ1-4, with D perhaps TRBD1 (5 bases). Germline V gives CDR1 MNHEY, CDR2 SVGAGI. This CDR3 spans 14 amino acids. The V end was cut by 2 bases, the J end by 5 bases, with 9 bases between. The CDR3 nucleotides are TGTGCCAGCAGTTACGGGGCAGGGAATGAAAAACTGTTTTTT. It yields the protein CASSYGAGNEKLFF.

This chain connects TRBV10-3 to TRBJ2-4; D possibly corresponds to TRBD2 (5 bases). Germline V CDR1 and CDR2: ENHRY, SYGVKD. Trimming left V 10 bases short and J 1 base short, with 20 bases between. This CDR3 is built from 16 residues. The chain's CDR3 is CATRERLDAAKNIQYF. As DNA, the CDR3 is TGTGCCACCCGGGAACGGCTGGACGCCGCCAAAAACATTCAGTACTTC.

This clone was counted once. The same CDR3 arises from other DNA sequences in this sample as well. This rearrangement joins TRBV30 to TRBJ1-1; the D gene is possibly TRBD1 (5 bases). CDR1 is GTSNPN, CDR2 SVGIG, per germline (reference sequence). The CDR3 is 13 residues long. V lost 3 bases and J 0 bases, leaving 8 bases between the germline ends. The CDR3 is CAWRAGLNTEAFF. DNA of the CDR3: TGTGCCTGGAGGGCAGGGCTGAACACTGAAGCTTTCTTT.

This chain joins TRBV7-2 and TRBJ2-3; 8 bases fit TRBD1. V was clipped by 3 bases and J by 13 bases; unmatched bases: 3. The CDR3 extends over 11 amino acids. Per the germline V gene, CDR1 is SGHTA and CDR2 is FQGNSA. The CDR3 region is CASSLPTGEYF. In DNA, the CDR3 is TGTGCCAGCAGCTTGCCGACAGGGGAGTATTTT.

The chain combines TRBV5-1 with TRBJ1-1; D not resolved. V shed 0 bases and J shed 7 bases, with 13 bases lying between them. Per germline, CDR1 SGHRS and CDR2 YFSETQ. The CDR3 covers 14 residues. The CDR3 DNA is TGCGCCAGCAGCTTGGTCCGGGAGCATGATGAAGCTTTCTTT. This encodes CASSLVREHDEAFF.